This record covers a single T cell receptor (beta chain). What it binds is unknown. This specimen comes from a study of cytomegalovirus exposure and HLA in healthy donors. In the study overall: Among the approximately 400 donors who were genotyped, about 84% fell in the genetic ancestry cluster that is associated with self-reported Caucasian donors. General study findings and limits: Analysis was carried out at a later point, and it linked a missense DCLRE1C variant to TCR beta V- and J-gene trimming. Fewer N-insertions (relative to the approximately 700-donor mean) were reportedly seen in an Asian-associated ancestry cluster in a later analysis. It was shown in a later analysis that HLA-associated TCR beta chains were more clonally expanded than other, equally common chains.

The PCR contained 60 Vbeta and 13 Jbeta primers. The data were produced by immunoSEQ multiplex PCR, yet TCRdb's version contains in-frame clones alone and is incomplete. Altogether tens of thousands of clones are present, around 76% being singletons, with the ten largest covering under 3.5%. The origin of this receptor is a man aged 18 to 29 in good health and CMV-seronegative. The material sequenced was PBMCs.

Here the CDR3 reads CASSPPEGGPHEQYF. The CDR3 DNA is TGTGCCAGTAGTCCCCCGGAGGGGGGGCCACACGAGCAGTACTTC. The chain couples TRBV19 to TRBJ2-5; the D gene is possibly TRBD2 (7 bases). The J call is doubtful: the DNA matches TRBJ2-7 better. Germline values: CDR1 LNHDA, CDR2 SQIVND (reference sequence). The CDR3 is 15 amino acids.